This T cell receptor (beta chain) was profiled in a study of blood T cell repertoires in COVID-19. The overall study: Spain, Italy and the United States supplied samples that represented acute and convalescent COVID-19. The cDNA or gDNA used as material had been derived from T cells, B-cell-depleted T cells, or PBMCs.

This clone was picked up one time. TCRdb's table, derived via immunoSEQ multiplex PCR, lists solely in-frame clones and lacks some. The repertoire holds more than 300,000 clones, roughly 89% seen once, with around 1.9% in the top ten. CDR3 length: 13 residues. The germline gives CDR1 ENHRY, CDR2 SYGVKD. Between the trimmed V and J ends, which lost 6 bases and 3 bases, there was a span of 12 bases. Material for sequencing was peripheral blood. The TCR sequence derives from a woman aged 30 to 39 with COVID-19, enrolled during active disease. The genes are TRBV10-3 and TRBJ2-7; D perhaps matches TRBD1 (6 bases). The CDR3 nucleotides are TGTGCCATCAGCCACGAGACAGGCTACGAGCAGTACGTC. This translates into CAISHETGYEQYV.